This T cell receptor beta chain was recorded in a study of T cell changes during pregnancy in multiple sclerosis. CDR1 is LGHNA, CDR2 YNFKEQ, per germline. J gave up 4 bases and V 2 bases, and 10 bases lay outside the gene matches. The CDR3 has 17 residues. Using immunoSEQ multiplex PCR, the repertoire was profiled, and TCRdb retains in-frame clones only, with some absent. The repertoire has about 60,000 clones, roughly nine tenths of them found once; the top ten carry approximately 0.8%. V is TRBV4-2 and J is TRBJ1-3; 8 bases agree with TRBD1. The receptor was isolated from a female donor with multiple sclerosis, enrolled in a pregnancy study. Sequenced here: CD4+ T cells from peripheral blood mononuclear cells, sampled in the first trimester of pregnancy. The CDR3 loop reads CASSQTSGTGDGNTIYF. The CDR3 bases are TGTGCCAGCAGCCAAACTTCCGGGACAGGAGACGGAAACACCATATATTTT.